Shown below are 30 T cell receptor beta chains from a single sample sequenced in a study of T-cell memory formation after mild COVID-19. TCRdb processed the 5' RACE reads anew with MiXCR; each CDR3 protein has one entry. There are 180,000 or so distinct CDR3 sequences in the sample; 16% occur only once, and 2% to 2.5% lies in the top ten. The sequenced material came from PBMCs or a T cell subset sorted from them (not recorded which). These TCRs come from an adult woman who had mild COVID-19 (a few samples of this study predate the infection). Cell type and time point are not known.

This clonotype was detected a few times. The V call is TRBV15, the J call TRBJ2-5, with TRBD1 matching 7 bases. Germline values: CDR1 LNHNV, CDR2 YYDKDF (reference sequence). With 0 bases clipped from V and 1 base from J, the junction kept 8 bases outside the gene matches. CDR3 length: 17 residues. The CDR3 sequence: CATSREVRGGGQETQYF. In DNA form, the CDR3 reads TGTGCCACCAGCAGAGAGGTCAGAGGGGGCGGCCAAGAGACCCAGTACTTC.

This clonotype was seen only a few times. The CDR3 DNA follows: TGTGCCAGCAGCCCCTTTCCGGAAACGGCCAAAAACATTCAGTACTTC. Amino acid sequence: CASSPFPETAKNIQYF. The genes are TRBV7-8 and TRBJ2-4, with D unresolved. CDR3 length equals 16 residues. The germline V gene has CDR1 SGHVS and CDR2 FQNEAQ. Trimming left V 5 bases short and J 1 base short, with 15 bases between. Full variable domain (remainder filled in from reference TRBV7-8 and TRBJ2-4): GAGVSQSPRYKVAKRGQDVALRCDPISGHVSLFWYQQALGQGPEFLTYFQNEAQLDKSGLPSDRFFAERPEGSVSTLKIQRTQQEDSAVYLCASSPFPETAKNIQYFGAGTRLSVL.

The chain employs TRBV5-4 and TRBJ2-2; D is tentatively TRBD1 or TRBD2 (7 bases each). V shed 3 bases and J shed 2 bases, with 14 bases lying between them. Germline V gene data show CDR1 as SGHNT and CDR2 as YYREEE (reference sequence). The CDR3 length is 16 residues. In DNA, the CDR3 is TGTGCCAGCAGCTCGGGGGGACAGCTTAACACCGGGGAGCTGTTTTTT. Translating gives CASSSGGQLNTGELFF.

In the case of this clonotype: The junction departs from the called germline gene at one end, perhaps through a read error. The chain carries TRBV19 and TRBJ2-7, with TRBD1 matching 8 bases. CDR1 is LNHDA and CDR2 is SQIVND in the germline V gene (reference sequence). CDR3 size: 16 residues. The CDR3 DNA is TGTGCCAGTAGTCCAACCCGCGTCCCCGGGACAGGAGCCCTCCACTTC. Its translation is CASSPTRVPGTGALHF.

This clonotype was counted ten times or more. The chain carries TRBV20-1 and TRBJ2-1, with TRBD2 matching 15 bases. The V and J ends lost 5 bases and 7 bases, in that order; junction bases with no gene match: 3. From germline, CDR1 is DFQATT and CDR2 SNEGSKA (reference sequence). CDR3 length equals 14 residues. The CDR3 coding sequence is TGCAGTGCTTTGGGACTAGCGGGAGGAAATGAGCAGTTCTTC. Amino acids: CSALGLAGGNEQFF.

This sequence joins TRBV9 and TRBJ2-5; 7 bases agree with TRBD1. V shed 3 bases and J 5 bases; nucleotides not matched to a gene: 16. Germline V gene sequence: CDR1 SGDLS, CDR2 YYNGEE. The CDR3 is 17 amino acids. CDR3 amino acids: CASSGTGQTLSGETQYF. CDR3 DNA sequence: TGTGCCAGCAGCGGTACGGGACAGACCCTTTCGGGGGAGACCCAGTACTTC.

This clonotype appeared many times. The DNA of the CDR3 is TGTGCCAGCAGCACGACTAGTTCCGCCCCATCTGGGCAGTTCTTC. This codes for CASSTTSSAPSGQFF. This chain joins TRBV7-2 and TRBJ2-1; D is perhaps TRBD2 (6 bases). V lost 5 bases to trimming and J lost 12 bases, with 23 bases between them. Germline lookup yields CDR1 SGHTA and CDR2 FQGNSA. The CDR3 extends over 15 amino acids.

This clonotype was observed once. The chain carries TRBV11-3 and TRBJ2-4; D is possibly TRBD2 (6 bases). Germline values: CDR1 SGHNT, CDR2 YENEEA. V was shortened by 7 bases and J by 6 bases, with 16 bases between the two germline ends. CDR3 length: 14 amino acids. The CDR3 is CASTRLALVNIQYF. CDR3 coding DNA: TGTGCCAGCACCCGCCTAGCGCTGGTAAACATTCAGTACTTC.

At least ten counts were recorded for this clonotype. The rearrangement joins TRBV12-3 or TRBV12-4 to TRBJ2-1; D gene ambiguous. CDR3 length: 15 residues. Trimming cost V 3 bases and J 2 bases, with 11 bases left between them. The CDR3: CASSFVGLTYNEQFF. Here the CDR3 DNA reads TGTGCCAGCAGTTTTGTAGGGCTTACCTACAATGAGCAGTTCTTC.

The genes are TRBV24-1 and TRBJ2-5, with TRBD1 as a possible D gene (6 bases). Trimming removed 6 bases at V and 5 bases at J, with 18 bases between. This CDR3 is 15 amino acids long. The germline gives CDR1 KGHDR, CDR2 SFDVKD. The CDR3 sequence: CATSLHGAGDETQYF. The CDR3 coding sequence is TGTGCCACCAGTTTACACGGGGCAGGGGATGAGACCCAGTACTTC.

This clonotype was counted many times. The rearrangement joins TRBV3-1 to TRBJ2-7; 11 positions match TRBD1. Germline CDR1 is LGHDT and CDR2 is YNNKEL (reference sequence). J was trimmed by 2 bases and V by 4 bases; bases with no gene match: 1. The CDR3 covers 14 residues. DNA for the CDR3: TGTGCCAGCAGCCGGGACAGGGGGACCTACGAGCAGTACTTC. Protein product: CASSRDRGTYEQYF.

This chain joins TRBV5-1 and TRBJ2-5; 10 nucleotides align to TRBD2. Germline lookup yields CDR1 SGHRS and CDR2 YFSETQ. The CDR3 is 15 amino acids. Losses at the gene ends were 3 bases for V and 7 bases for J; bases not matched to a gene: 9. CDR3 in amino acids: CASSSGTSVGGTQYF. In DNA, the CDR3 is TGCGCCAGCAGCTCAGGGACTAGCGTGGGTGGGACCCAGTACTTC.

This clonotype appeared many times. Germline is not matched at one junction end, which may reflect a read error. This chain links TRBV7-2 with TRBJ2-3; 9 positions match TRBD2. This CDR3 has 15 amino acids. Germline assignment: CDR1 SGHTA and CDR2 FQGNSA. The CDR3 DNA is TGCGCCAGCAGCTTGAGGACTAGCGGCACAGATACGCAGTATTTT. It is translated as CASSLRTSGTDTQYF.

The chain recombines TRBV5-1 with TRBJ2-5; TRBD2 is a possible D gene (6 bases). The germline V and J ends were trimmed by 1 base and 5 bases, with 24 bases remaining between them. The CDR3 covers 18 residues. Germline V gene data show CDR1 as SGHRS and CDR2 as YFSETQ. CDR3 nucleotides: TGCGCCAGCAGCTTGACCGCAGCGGAGAGTCTGGCGGGGGAGACCCAGTACTTC. As protein: CASSLTAAESLAGETQYF.

The chain's CDR3 is CASSQEPFPSSYNEQFF. CDR3 bases: TGTGCCAGCAGCCAAGAACCGTTCCCGAGCTCCTACAATGAGCAGTTCTTC. The J gene is TRBJ2-1, the V gene TRBV4-2; D gene ambiguous. The CDR3 runs to 17 residues. Germline V gene lookup returns CDR1 LGHNA and CDR2 YNFKEQ. Trimming took off 0 bases at V and 0 bases at J, with 12 bases between the two ends.

This chain joins TRBV4-2 and TRBJ1-1, with 7 positions matching TRBD1. CDR1 and CDR2 from the germline V gene are LGHNA and YNFKEQ. This CDR3 spans 15 amino acids. The ends lost 2 bases at V and 1 base at J; junction bases unmatched: 4. CDR3 sequence: CASSQTTGQNTEAFF. The CDR3 coding sequence is TGTGCCAGCAGCCAAACGACAGGGCAGAACACTGAAGCTTTCTTT.

The V call is TRBV20-1, the J call TRBJ2-1; maybe TRBD2 (6 bases). V lost 0 bases and J lost 5, with 11 bases in between. This CDR3 has 14 residues. The germline V gene encodes CDR1 DFQATT and CDR2 SNEGSKA (reference sequence). Written as DNA, the CDR3 is TGCAGTGCTAGAGATCAGGGACTTCACAATGAGCAGTTCTTC. As protein: CSARDQGLHNEQFF.

The V gene is TRBV12-3 or TRBV12-4, the J gene TRBJ1-2, with D unresolved. V was cut by 3 bases and J by 2 bases, with 7 bases left in between. This CDR3 spans 13 amino acids. CDR3 DNA: TGTGCCAGCAGTTTCGGCCGAAACTATGGCTACACCTTC. Translation: CASSFGRNYGYTF.

The chain links TRBV5-5 to TRBJ2-7; D may be TRBD2 (5 bases). Germline V gives CDR1 SGHKS, CDR2 YYEKEE (reference sequence). V gave up 2 bases and J gave up 2 bases, with 14 bases separating them. This CDR3 is built from 15 residues. CDR3 DNA: TGTGCCAGCAGCTTCCGGGGTGGAAGGCCCTACGAGCAGTACTTC. Protein sequence: CASSFRGGRPYEQYF.

This clonotype was seen a few times. The genes are TRBV18 and TRBJ2-7; possibly TRBD1 for D (7 bases). The CDR3 has 15 amino acids. CDR1 and CDR2 from the germline V gene are KGHSH and LQKENI. Trimming took 3 bases from V and 0 from J, leaving 12 bases between them. The CDR3 is CASSPDRRGSYEQYF. The CDR3 nucleotides are TGTGCCAGCTCACCGGACAGGAGGGGCTCCTACGAGCAGTACTTC.

This clonotype was counted at least ten times. The genes are TRBV10-3 and TRBJ2-2; 9 nucleotides match TRBD1. CDR1 ENHRY and CDR2 SYGVKD come from the germline V gene. Germline trimming cut 8 bases from V and 6 bases from J; bases unmatched to any gene: 4. The CDR3 is 13 residues long. CDR3 region: CAIWDREAGELFF. The CDR3 DNA reads as TGTGCCATCTGGGACAGGGAGGCCGGGGAGCTGTTTTTT.

Only a few counts were recorded for this clonotype. The rearrangement links TRBV7-2 to TRBJ1-3; tentative D call: TRBD1 (5 bases). V was pared by 5 bases and J by 0 bases, with 8 bases between. The CDR3 runs 14 residues. CDR1 and CDR2 (germline): SGHTA, FQGNSA. The CDR3 protein is CASSVQGSGNTIYF. The CDR3 DNA follows: TGTGCCAGCAGCGTTCAGGGCTCTGGAAACACCATATATTTT. Combining the CDR3 with reference TRBV7-2 and TRBJ1-3 gives the whole variable domain GAGVSQSPSNKVTEKGKDVELRCDPISGHTALYWYRQSLGQGLEFLIYFQGNSAPDKSGLPSDRFSAERTGGSVSTLTIQRTQQEDSAVYLCASSVQGSGNTIYFGEGSWLTVV.

V gene TRBV5-1 combines with J gene TRBJ2-5, with 8 nucleotides matching TRBD1. Germline CDR1 and CDR2: SGHRS and YFSETQ. V shed 9 bases and J 2 bases; nucleotides not matched to a gene: 9. The CDR3 is 14 residues long. The CDR3 DNA reads TGCGCCAAGAGGACAGGGCCTGCTCAAGAGACCCAGTACTTC. This gives the protein CAKRTGPAQETQYF.

This clonotype was seen many times. As DNA, the CDR3 is TGCGCCAGCAGCTTGGCCGACAGTCAAAACATTCAGTACTTC. It translates to CASSLADSQNIQYF. V usage is TRBV5-1 and J usage is TRBJ2-4; a weak D match, TRBD1 (5 bases). There are 14 residues in the CDR3. Per germline, CDR1 SGHRS and CDR2 YFSETQ. Trimming removed 0 bases from V and 5 bases from J, with 9 bases in between.

V usage is TRBV19 and J usage is TRBJ2-6; D is unclear. The germline CDR1 and CDR2 sequences are LNHDA and SQIVND (reference sequence). This CDR3 is built from 12 residues. Trimming removed 4 bases from V and 9 bases from J, with 7 bases in between. The CDR3 DNA follows: TGTGCCAGTAGTAAAGACCTCAACGTCCTGACTTTC. Translation gives CASSKDLNVLTF.

The chain has TRBV19 and TRBJ2-1; D perhaps matches TRBD2 (6 bases). CDR3 length: 11 residues. V lost 5 bases to trimming and J lost 9 bases, with 8 bases between them. Germline CDR1 is LNHDA and CDR2 is SQIVND (reference sequence). CDR3: CASSERVEQFF. Here the CDR3 DNA reads TGTGCCAGTAGTGAGCGGGTTGAGCAGTTCTTC.

This clonotype came up a few times. The chain joins TRBV7-9 to TRBJ2-2; D is ambiguous. In germline, CDR1 is SEHNR, CDR2 FQNEAQ (reference sequence). V gave up 3 bases and J gave up 4 bases, with 9 bases separating them. This CDR3 has 14 residues. CDR3 bases: TGTGCCAGCAGCTTCGATGGACGCACCGGGGAGCTGTTTTTT. Amino acids: CASSFDGRTGELFF. Complete variable domain (other parts from reference TRBV7-9 and TRBJ2-2): DTGVSQNPRHKITKRGQNVTFRCDPISEHNRLYWYRQTLGQGPEFLTYFQNEAQLEKSRLLSDRFSAERPKGSFSTLEIQRTEQGDSAMYLCASSFDGRTGELFFGEGSRLTVL.

This chain links TRBV9 with TRBJ2-5; maybe TRBD1 (6 bases). Germline V gives CDR1 SGDLS, CDR2 YYNGEE. This CDR3 contains 14 residues. V was shortened by 4 bases and J by 4 bases, with 14 bases between the two germline ends. The CDR3 DNA is TGTGCCAGCAGCACCAGGGGCGGTGGAGAGACCCAGTACTTC. This gives the protein CASSTRGGGETQYF.

This clonotype has ten or more counts. J is TRBJ2-1 and V is TRBV18, with TRBD2 identical over 7 bases. The V gene's germline CDR1 is KGHSH and CDR2 LQKENI. This CDR3 region has 18 residues. J gave up 0 bases and V 3 bases, and 11 bases lay outside the gene matches. The CDR3 region is CASSPRLGGSRSYNEQFF. CDR3 in DNA: TGTGCCAGCTCACCCCGGCTGGGCGGGAGCCGCTCCTACAATGAGCAGTTCTTC.

This clonotype was observed a few times. The V call is TRBV5-5, the J call TRBJ1-1; 7 bases agree with TRBD1. The CDR3 sequence is 12 residues long. Germline values: CDR1 SGHKS, CDR2 YYEKEE (reference sequence). Trimming took 2 bases from V and 8 from J; bases not matched to a gene: 3. Here the CDR3 DNA reads TGTGCCAGCAGCTTTAGGGGACAGGAAGCTTTCTTT. Protein: CASSFRGQEAFF.